This TCR beta chain was sequenced in a study of blood T cell repertoires in COVID-19. Looking at the study overall: Samples of COVID-19 (acute and convalescent) were obtained from the United States, Italy and Spain.

TCRdb's table, derived via immunoSEQ multiplex PCR, lists solely in-frame clones and lacks some. Counted here are approximately 470,000 clones, 70% to 90% occurring once; the ten biggest clones make up 3% to 4%. The germline V and J ends were trimmed by 8 bases and 4 bases, with 27 bases remaining between them. The CDR3 has 17 residues. Germline V CDR1 and CDR2: SGHRS, YFSETQ. The sample taken for sequencing was peripheral blood. The chain couples TRBV5-1 to TRBJ1-1, with D perhaps matching TRBD1 (5 bases). The TCR sequence derives from a human donor in a cohort sampled during active COVID-19. Here the CDR3 reads CASTVSPAGFGGTEAFF. Here the CDR3 DNA reads TGCGCCAGTACCGTCTCACCGGCAGGGTTTGGCGGCACTGAAGCTTTCTTT.